Listed below are T cell receptor beta chains from one sample, sequenced in a study of spatial heterogeneity in lung cancer. MiXCR, run by TCRdb on the 5' RACE reads, gives a single entry per CDR3 protein. The sample has tens of thousands of distinct CDR3 sequences; nearly 6.5% are singletons. The input for sequencing was lung tumor tissue, taken at surgery. These receptors all stem from a male donor with early-stage non-small cell lung cancer. Each CDR3 is given without its conserved first and last residue.

TRBJ2-3	TRBV5-1	ASSSGGDTQY
TRBJ2-2	TRBV4-1	ASSPTQANTGELF
TRBJ2-1	TRBV24-1	ATSVPGTSGSHEQF
TRBJ2-6	TRBV6-5	ASSLRSGANVLT
TRBJ1-6	TRBV18	ASSATGAYNSPLH
TRBJ2-4	TRBV9	ASSVDRQGYIQY
TRBJ2-5	TRBV7-7	ASGGGQSETQY
TRBJ2-2	TRBV9	ASSFRGTGVPGELF
TRBJ2-3	TRBV27	ASQGEDTQY
TRBJ2-5	TRBV5-4	ASSLGRASFQETQY
TRBJ2-3	TRBV6-5	ASSYPPDTQY
TRBJ1-2	TRBV11-1	ASSPRGSDYGYT
TRBJ2-7	TRBV11-3	ASSLGQSYEQY
TRBJ1-3	TRBV5-6	ASSWSTGNTIY
TRBJ1-2	TRBV6-6	ASSPSTANYGYT
TRBJ2-1	TRBV5-6	ASSWERGGANEQF
TRBJ2-6	TRBV5-1	ASSDGQGTSGANVLT
TRBJ2-7	TRBV20-1	SAIADLTGPYEQY
TRBJ2-5	TRBV7-2	ASSFLKRRQETQY
TRBJ1-4	TRBV15	ATSRDSGKLF
TRBJ2-1	TRBV4-3	ASSHRWTSGYNEQF
TRBJ2-2	TRBV6-5	ASSYSNFRGVRSGELF